This note documents a single TCR beta chain sequence. The target antigen is unknown. The data derive from a study of beta chain features in type 1 diabetes. Findings of the study overall: A definitive answer on HLA type influencing TCRB rearrangement was not reached here. Patients showed naive, central memory and Treg TCRB repertoires that appeared more similar than those of healthy donors.

All of the isolated RNA was reverse transcribed, so expressed TCRB transcripts were sequenced. Reads from naive, central memory and regulatory T cell samples averaged about 3.8 million. Repertoires were generated with immunoSEQ multiplex PCR, while TCRdb's copy carries only in-frame clones and drops some. This sample yields 900,000 or so clones, of which about 17% are seen a single time; 0.02% to 0.03% belongs to the top ten. V was cut by 6 bases and J by 5 bases, with 13 bases left in between. CDR3 length: 13 amino acids. Germline lookup yields CDR1 LNHDA and CDR2 SQIVND (reference sequence). The source of this sequence is a woman between 18 and 29 years old in good health. The V and J genes are TRBV19 and TRBJ1-2; no clear D. Sample: naive CD4+ T cells from blood. In DNA, the CDR3 is TGTGCCAGTAGCTCCACGTATGGGTATGGCTACACCTTC. This gives the protein CASSSTYGYGYTF.